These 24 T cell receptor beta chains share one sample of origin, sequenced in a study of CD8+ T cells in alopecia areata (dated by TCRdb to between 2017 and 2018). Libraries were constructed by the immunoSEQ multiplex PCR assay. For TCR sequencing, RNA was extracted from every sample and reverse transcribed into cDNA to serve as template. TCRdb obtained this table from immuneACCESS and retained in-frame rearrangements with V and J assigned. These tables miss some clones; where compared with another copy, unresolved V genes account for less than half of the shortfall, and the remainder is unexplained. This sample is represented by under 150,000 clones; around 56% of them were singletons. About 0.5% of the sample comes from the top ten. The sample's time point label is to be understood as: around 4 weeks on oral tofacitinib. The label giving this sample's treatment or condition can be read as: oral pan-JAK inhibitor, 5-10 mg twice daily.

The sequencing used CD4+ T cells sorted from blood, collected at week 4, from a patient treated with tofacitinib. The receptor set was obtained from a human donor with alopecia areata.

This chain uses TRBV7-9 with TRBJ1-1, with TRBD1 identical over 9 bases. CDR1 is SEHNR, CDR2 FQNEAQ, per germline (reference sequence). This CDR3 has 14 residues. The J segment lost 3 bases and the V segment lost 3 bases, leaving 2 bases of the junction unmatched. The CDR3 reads CASSLGQGYTEAFF. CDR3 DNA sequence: TGTGCCAGCAGCTTGGGACAGGGATACACTGAAGCTTTCTTT.

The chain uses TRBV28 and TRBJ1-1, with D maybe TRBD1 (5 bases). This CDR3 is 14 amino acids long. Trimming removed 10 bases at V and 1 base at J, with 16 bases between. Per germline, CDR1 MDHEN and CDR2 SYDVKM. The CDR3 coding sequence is TGTGCCACCACGGGGGACCGCACGAACACTGAAGCTTTCTTT. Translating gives CATTGDRTNTEAFF. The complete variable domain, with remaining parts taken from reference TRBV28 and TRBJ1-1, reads DVKVTQSSRYLVKRTGEKVFLECVQDMDHENMFWYRQDPGLGLRLIYFSYDVKMKEKGDIPEGYSVSREKKERFSLILESASTNQTSMYLCATTGDRTNTEAFFGQGTRLTVV.

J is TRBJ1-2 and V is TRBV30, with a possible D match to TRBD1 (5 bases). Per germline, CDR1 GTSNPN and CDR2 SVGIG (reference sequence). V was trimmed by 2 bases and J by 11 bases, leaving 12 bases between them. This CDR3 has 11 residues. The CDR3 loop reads CAWSRTGRYTF. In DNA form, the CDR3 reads TGTGCCTGGAGTAGGACGGGACGATACACCTTC.

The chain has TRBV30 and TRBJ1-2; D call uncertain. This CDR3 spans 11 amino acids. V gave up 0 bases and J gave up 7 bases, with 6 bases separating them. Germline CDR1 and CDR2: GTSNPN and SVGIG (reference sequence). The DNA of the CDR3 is TGTGCCTGGAGTGTGTCCTTTGGCTACACCTTC. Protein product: CAWSVSFGYTF. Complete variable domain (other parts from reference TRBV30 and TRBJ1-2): SQTIHQWPATLVQPVGSPLSLECTVEGTSNPNLYWYRQAAGRGLQLLFYSVGIGQISSEVPQNLSASRPQDRQFILSSKKLLLSDSGFYLCAWSVSFGYTFGSGTRLTVV.

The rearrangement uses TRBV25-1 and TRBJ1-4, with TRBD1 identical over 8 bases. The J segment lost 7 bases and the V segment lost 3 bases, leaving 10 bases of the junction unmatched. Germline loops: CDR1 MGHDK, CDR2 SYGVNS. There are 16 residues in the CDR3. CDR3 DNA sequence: TGTGCCAGCAGTGATCGCCCGGACAGGGAGGTTGAAAAACTGTTTTTT. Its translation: CASSDRPDREVEKLFF.

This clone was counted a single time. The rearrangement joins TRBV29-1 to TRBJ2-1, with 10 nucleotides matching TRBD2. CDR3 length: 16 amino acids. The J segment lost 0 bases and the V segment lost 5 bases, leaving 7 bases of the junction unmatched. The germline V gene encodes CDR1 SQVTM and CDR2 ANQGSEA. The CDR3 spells CSVPGTSASSYNEQFF. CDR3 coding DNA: TGCAGCGTTCCTGGGACTAGCGCCTCCTCCTACAATGAGCAGTTCTTC.

The CDR3 is CASCMVRASTDTQYF. The CDR3 nucleotides read TGTGCCTCCTGTATGGTGAGGGCCTCGACAGATACGCAGTATTTT. V and J are TRBV6-5 and TRBJ2-3, with D tentatively TRBD2 (5 bases). Germline CDR1 reads MNHEY; CDR2 reads SVGAGI. V was trimmed by 11 bases and J by 3 bases, leaving 21 bases between them. This CDR3 is 15 amino acids long.

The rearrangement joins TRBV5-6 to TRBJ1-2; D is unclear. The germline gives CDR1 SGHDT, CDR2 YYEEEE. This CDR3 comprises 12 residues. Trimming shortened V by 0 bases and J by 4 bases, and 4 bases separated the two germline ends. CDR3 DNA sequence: TGTGCCAGCAGCTTGGTCGGCTATGGCTACACCTTC. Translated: CASSLVGYGYTF.

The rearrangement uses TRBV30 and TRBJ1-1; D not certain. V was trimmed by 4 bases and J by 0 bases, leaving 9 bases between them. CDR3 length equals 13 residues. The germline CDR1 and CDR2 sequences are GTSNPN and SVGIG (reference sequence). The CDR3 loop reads CAWNPTVNTEAFF. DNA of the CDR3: TGTGCCTGGAATCCAACAGTGAACACTGAAGCTTTCTTT. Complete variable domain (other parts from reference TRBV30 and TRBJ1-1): SQTIHQWPATLVQPVGSPLSLECTVEGTSNPNLYWYRQAAGRGLQLLFYSVGIGQISSEVPQNLSASRPQDRQFILSSKKLLLSDSGFYLCAWNPTVNTEAFFGQGTRLTVV.

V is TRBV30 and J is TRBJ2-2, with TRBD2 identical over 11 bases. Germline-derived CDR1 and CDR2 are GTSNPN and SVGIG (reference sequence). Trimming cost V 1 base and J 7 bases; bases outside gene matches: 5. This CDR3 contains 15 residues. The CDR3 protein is CAWSEVAGGYGELFF. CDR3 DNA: TGTGCCTGGAGTGAGGTAGCGGGAGGGTACGGGGAGCTGTTTTTT.

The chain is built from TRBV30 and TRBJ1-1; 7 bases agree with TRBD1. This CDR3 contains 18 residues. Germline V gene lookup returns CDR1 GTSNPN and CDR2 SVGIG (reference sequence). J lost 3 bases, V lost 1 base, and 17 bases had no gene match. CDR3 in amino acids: CAWSDPRRQGRGDTEAFF. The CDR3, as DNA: TGTGCCTGGAGTGATCCCCGGCGACAGGGAAGGGGAGACACTGAAGCTTTCTTT.

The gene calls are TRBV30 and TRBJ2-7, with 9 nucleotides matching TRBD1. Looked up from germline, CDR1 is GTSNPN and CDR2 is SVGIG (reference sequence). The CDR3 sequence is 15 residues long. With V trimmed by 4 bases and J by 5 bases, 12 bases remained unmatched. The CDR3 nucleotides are TGTGCCTGGAAACCCCCGGACAGGGGACCCCACGAGCAGTACTTC. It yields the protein CAWKPPDRGPHEQYF.

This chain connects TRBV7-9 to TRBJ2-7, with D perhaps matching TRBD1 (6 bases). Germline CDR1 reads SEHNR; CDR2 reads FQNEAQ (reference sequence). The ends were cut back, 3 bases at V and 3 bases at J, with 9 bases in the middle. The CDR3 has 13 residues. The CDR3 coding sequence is TGTGCCAGCAGCTTTGAACAGGGCTACGAGCAGTACTTC. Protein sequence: CASSFEQGYEQYF.

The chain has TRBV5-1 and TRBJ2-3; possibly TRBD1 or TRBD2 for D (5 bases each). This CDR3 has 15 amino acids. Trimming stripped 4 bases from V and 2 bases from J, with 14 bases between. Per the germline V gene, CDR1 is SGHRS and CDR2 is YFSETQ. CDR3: CASSAGTQTTDTQYF. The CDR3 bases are TGCGCCAGCAGCGCCGGGACCCAGACCACAGATACGCAGTATTTT.

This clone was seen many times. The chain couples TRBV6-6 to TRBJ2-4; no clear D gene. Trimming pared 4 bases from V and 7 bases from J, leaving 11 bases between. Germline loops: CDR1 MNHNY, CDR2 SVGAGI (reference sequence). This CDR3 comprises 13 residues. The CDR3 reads CASSSALANIQYF. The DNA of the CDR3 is TGTGCCAGCAGTTCCGCCTTGGCCAACATTCAGTACTTC.

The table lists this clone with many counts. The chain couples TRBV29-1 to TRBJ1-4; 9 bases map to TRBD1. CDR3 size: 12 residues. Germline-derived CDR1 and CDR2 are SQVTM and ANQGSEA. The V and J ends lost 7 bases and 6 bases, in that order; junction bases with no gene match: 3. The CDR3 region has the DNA TGCAGCGCCGGGACAGGGTATGAAAAACTGTTTTTT. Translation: CSAGTGYEKLFF. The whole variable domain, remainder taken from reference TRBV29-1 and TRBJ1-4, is SAVISQKPSRDICQRGTSLTIQCQVDSQVTMMFWYRQQPGQSLTLIATANQGSEATYESGFVIDKFPISRPNLTFSTLTVSNMSPEDSSIYLCSAGTGYEKLFFGSGTQLSVL.

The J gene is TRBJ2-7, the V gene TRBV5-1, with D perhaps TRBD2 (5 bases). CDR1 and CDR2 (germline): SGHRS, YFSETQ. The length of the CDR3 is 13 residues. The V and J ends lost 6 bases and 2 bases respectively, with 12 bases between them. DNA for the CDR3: TGCGCCAGCAACGTCGGGGATACCTACGAGCAGTACTTC. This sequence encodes CASNVGDTYEQYF.

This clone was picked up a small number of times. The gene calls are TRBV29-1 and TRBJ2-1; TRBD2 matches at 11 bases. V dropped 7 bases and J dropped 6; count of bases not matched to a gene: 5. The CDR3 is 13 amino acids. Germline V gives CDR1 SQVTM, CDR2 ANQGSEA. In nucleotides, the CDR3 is TGCAGCGCACCGGGACTAGCGGCCAATGAGCAGTTCTTC. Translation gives CSAPGLAANEQFF.

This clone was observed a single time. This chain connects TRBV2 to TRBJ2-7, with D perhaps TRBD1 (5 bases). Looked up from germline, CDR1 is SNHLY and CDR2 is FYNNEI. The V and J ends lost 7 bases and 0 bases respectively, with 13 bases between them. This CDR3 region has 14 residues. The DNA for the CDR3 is TGTGCCAGCACCGACAGCCGCAGCTCCTACGAGCAGTACTTC. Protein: CASTDSRSSYEQYF. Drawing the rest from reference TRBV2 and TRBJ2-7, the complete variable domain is EPEVTQTPSHQVTQMGQEVILRCVPISNHLYFYWYRQILGQKVEFLVSFYNNEISEKSEIFDDQFSVERPDGSNFTLKIRSTKLEDSAMYFCASTDSRSSYEQYFGPGTRLTVT.

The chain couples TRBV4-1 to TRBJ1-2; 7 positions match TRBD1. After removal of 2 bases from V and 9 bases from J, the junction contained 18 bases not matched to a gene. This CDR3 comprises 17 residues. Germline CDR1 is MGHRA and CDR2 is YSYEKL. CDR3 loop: CASSQHFNDRVRGSYTF. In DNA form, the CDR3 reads TGCGCCAGCAGCCAACACTTTAACGACAGGGTTCGGGGGAGCTACACCTTC.

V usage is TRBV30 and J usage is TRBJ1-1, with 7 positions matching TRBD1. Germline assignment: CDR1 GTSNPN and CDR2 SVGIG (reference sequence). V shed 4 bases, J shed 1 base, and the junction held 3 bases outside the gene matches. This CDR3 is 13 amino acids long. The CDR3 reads CAWNRGPNTEAFF. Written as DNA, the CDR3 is TGTGCCTGGAACAGGGGACCGAACACTGAAGCTTTCTTT.

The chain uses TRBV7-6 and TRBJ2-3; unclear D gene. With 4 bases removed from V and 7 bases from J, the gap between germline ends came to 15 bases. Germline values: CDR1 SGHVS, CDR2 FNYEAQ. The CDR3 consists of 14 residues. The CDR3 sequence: CASSSPIELNTQYF. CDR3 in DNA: TGTGCCAGCAGCTCCCCCATAGAGTTGAATACGCAGTATTTT.

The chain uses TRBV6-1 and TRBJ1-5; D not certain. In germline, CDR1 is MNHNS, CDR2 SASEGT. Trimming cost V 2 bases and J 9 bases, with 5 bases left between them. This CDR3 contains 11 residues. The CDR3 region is CASSEKGPQHF. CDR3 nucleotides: TGTGCCAGCAGTGAAAAGGGGCCCCAGCATTTT.

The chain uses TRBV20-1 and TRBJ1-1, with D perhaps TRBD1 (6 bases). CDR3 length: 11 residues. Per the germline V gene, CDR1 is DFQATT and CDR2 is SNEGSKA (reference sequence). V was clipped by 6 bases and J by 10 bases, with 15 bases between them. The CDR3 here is CSAKDSTGAFF. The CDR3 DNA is TGCAGTGCCAAGGACAGCACGGGAGCTTTCTTT.